The 17 T cell receptor beta chains presented below share a single source sample, sequenced in a study of neurological immune-mediated disorders. Each CDR3 protein gets one entry after TCRdb re-called the 5' RACE reads with MiXCR. This sample has 20,000 to 30,000 distinct CDR3 sequences, with over 10% found just once. Source material: PBMCs. The receptor set was obtained from a woman in her forties with HTLV-1-associated myelopathy (HAM/TSP).

This clonotype came up many times. This sequence joins TRBV6-6 and TRBJ2-2; TRBD1 agrees at 9 bases. This CDR3 comprises 14 residues. Germline assignment: CDR1 MNHNY and CDR2 SVGAGI (reference sequence). Germline trimming cut 6 bases from V and 7 bases from J; bases unmatched to any gene: 6. Here the CDR3 DNA reads TGTGCCAGCAGAAACAGGGGGCAAAACGGGGAGCTGTTTTTT. Its translation is CASRNRGQNGELFF.

In its sample, this clonotype was seen many times. This chain uses TRBV5-1 with TRBJ2-3; D not certain. The CDR3 length is 14 residues. Trimming stripped 2 bases from V and 4 bases from J, with 11 bases between. CDR1 SGHRS and CDR2 YFSETQ come from the germline V gene. CDR3 nucleotide sequence: TGCGCCAGCAGCTTTGGAACAGATCCAGATACGCAGTATTTT. Amino acid sequence: CASSFGTDPDTQYF.

This clonotype was seen many times. The V gene is TRBV7-2, the J gene TRBJ2-2; D unclear. CDR1 is SGHTA and CDR2 is FQGNSA in the germline V gene. The germline V and J ends were trimmed by 4 bases and 5 bases, with 8 bases remaining between them. The CDR3 sequence is 13 residues long. CDR3 amino acids: CASSSQRTGELFF. The CDR3 coding sequence is TGTGCCAGCAGCTCACAGAGGACCGGGGAGCTGTTTTTT. Full variable domain (remainder filled in from reference TRBV7-2 and TRBJ2-2): GAGVSQSPSNKVTEKGKDVELRCDPISGHTALYWYRQSLGQGLEFLIYFQGNSAPDKSGLPSDRFSAERTGGSVSTLTIQRTQQEDSAVYLCASSSQRTGELFFGEGSRLTVL.

This clonotype was detected ten times or more. The chain has TRBV5-1 and TRBJ2-3; possibly TRBD1 for D (6 bases). V was pared by 0 bases and J by 5 bases, with 13 bases between. Per germline, CDR1 SGHRS and CDR2 YFSETQ. The CDR3 loop spans 15 amino acids. This CDR3 is CASSLAGEMRDTQYF. The CDR3 DNA reads as TGCGCCAGCAGCTTGGCAGGGGAGATGAGAGATACGCAGTATTTT. The variable domain in full, with the rest retrieved from reference TRBV5-1 and TRBJ2-3, is KAGVTQTPRYLIKTRGQQVTLSCSPISGHRSVSWYQQTPGQGLQFLFEYFSETQRNKGNFPGRFSGRQFSNSRSEMNVSTLELGDSALYLCASSLAGEMRDTQYFGPGTRLTVL.

The sample holds many counts of this clonotype. The chain recombines TRBV20-1 with TRBJ2-3, with 9 nucleotides matching TRBD1. The germline CDR1 and CDR2 sequences are DFQATT and SNEGSKA (reference sequence). The V gene end was trimmed by 0 bases and the J gene end by 2 bases; junction bases not matched to a gene: 18. The CDR3 has 20 amino acids. CDR3 DNA sequence: TGCAGTGCTAGAGATTGGGCCGGACAGGGGTCCTATTTTAACACAGATACGCAGTATTTT. Translation gives CSARDWAGQGSYFNTDTQYF.

The table lists this clonotype with many counts. DNA of the CDR3: TGCAGTGCTAGAAAAGACCCAGCCCGGCAGCCCCAGCATTTT. Translation: CSARKDPARQPQHF. The gene calls are TRBV20-1 and TRBJ1-5; D call uncertain. V lost 2 bases to trimming and J lost 7 bases, with 15 bases between them. Germline CDR1 reads DFQATT; CDR2 reads SNEGSKA (reference sequence). The CDR3 sequence is 14 residues long.

The sample holds many counts of this clonotype. The genes are TRBV20-1 and TRBJ2-5; D is uncertain. Trimming took off 0 bases at V and 1 base at J, with 9 bases between the two ends. CDR3 length: 14 amino acids. The V gene's germline CDR1 is DFQATT and CDR2 SNEGSKA (reference sequence). The CDR3 nucleotides read TGCAGTGCTAGAGACATCTTATTCCAAGAGACCCAGTACTTC. Protein product: CSARDILFQETQYF.

The table lists this clonotype with many counts. The gene calls are TRBV28 and TRBJ1-1; D gene unclear. Germline CDR1 and CDR2: MDHEN and SYDVKM. The CDR3 totals 15 residues. Trimming pared 5 bases from V and 4 bases from J, leaving 17 bases between. The CDR3 DNA sequence: TGTGCCAGCAGTCCGAATCCAGGCATAATCACTGAAGCTTTCTTT. Residues: CASSPNPGIITEAFF.

V gene TRBV20-1 combines with J gene TRBJ2-7; TRBD2 might be the D (6 bases). Trimming stripped 0 bases from V and 7 bases from J, with 10 bases between. This CDR3 spans 12 amino acids. Per germline, CDR1 DFQATT and CDR2 SNEGSKA (reference sequence). CDR3 sequence: CSARDRRGEQYF. CDR3 DNA sequence: TGCAGTGCTAGAGATCGCCGGGGGGAGCAGTACTTC.

This clonotype is deemed medium-sized. The chain has TRBV5-1 and TRBJ2-3; perhaps TRBD2 as D (6 bases). V dropped 4 bases and J dropped 0 bases, with 18 bases sitting between them. Germline CDR1 reads SGHRS; CDR2 reads YFSETQ. The CDR3 contains 17 residues. The DNA of the CDR3 is TGCGCCAGCAGCCCCCGGGGGAGTGGGGCTAGCACAGATACGCAGTATTTT. Protein product: CASSPRGSGASTDTQYF. The whole variable domain, filled in from reference TRBV5-1 and TRBJ2-3, reads KAGVTQTPRYLIKTRGQQVTLSCSPISGHRSVSWYQQTPGQGLQFLFEYFSETQRNKGNFPGRFSGRQFSNSRSEMNVSTLELGDSALYLCASSPRGSGASTDTQYFGPGTRLTVL.

This clonotype was found many times. The chain uses TRBV7-9 and TRBJ1-2, with 11 positions matching TRBD1. Looked up from germline, CDR1 is SEHNR and CDR2 is FQNEAQ (reference sequence). V shed 5 bases, J shed 6 bases, and the junction held 17 bases outside the gene matches. CDR3 length: 18 amino acids. Here the CDR3 DNA reads TGTGCCAGCAGCCCACGTGCACCGGGACAGGGGGGTTCGAATGGCTACACCTTC. This encodes CASSPRAPGQGGSNGYTF.

CDR3 coding DNA: TGTGCCAGCCCCAGGGGTCCCTACGAGCAGTACTTC. This gives the protein CASPRGPYEQYF. J is TRBJ2-7 and V is TRBV7-2; D possibly corresponds to TRBD1 (6 bases). The CDR3 covers 12 residues. Trimming pared 8 bases from V and 2 bases from J, leaving 10 bases between. Germline V gene sequence: CDR1 SGHTA, CDR2 FQGNSA.

This clonotype was seen at least ten times. The gene calls are TRBV20-1 and TRBJ2-3, with 7 positions matching TRBD1. Germline CDR1 DFQATT, CDR2 SNEGSKA (reference sequence). With 1 base clipped from V and 2 bases from J, the junction kept 6 bases outside the gene matches. The CDR3 runs to 15 residues. DNA for the CDR3: TGCAGTGCTAGAGGACAGGGTTCCTCCACAGATACGCAGTATTTT. It translates to CSARGQGSSTDTQYF.

With regard to this clonotype: One junction end does not reproduce the germline sequence, and a read error may be involved. This rearrangement joins TRBV27 to TRBJ1-4; D remains ambiguous. Germline assignment: CDR1 MNHEY and CDR2 SMNVEV (reference sequence). This CDR3 region has 14 residues. The CDR3 here is CTSRTGATNEKLFF. The CDR3 DNA reads TGTACCAGCAGGACTGGGGCAACTAATGAAAAACTGTTTTTT.

This clonotype was counted at least ten times. The chain combines TRBV7-9 with TRBJ2-7; D may be TRBD2 (6 bases). This CDR3 is built from 15 residues. V lost 3 bases and J 2 bases, leaving 14 bases between the germline ends. Germline V gene data show CDR1 as SEHNR and CDR2 as FQNEAQ (reference sequence). The CDR3 sequence: CASSLGLGTAYEQYF. In DNA, the CDR3 is TGTGCCAGCAGCTTGGGACTGGGCACCGCCTACGAGCAGTACTTC. Looking up the rest from reference TRBV7-9 and TRBJ2-7 gives the full variable domain: DTGVSQNPRHKITKRGQNVTFRCDPISEHNRLYWYRQTLGQGPEFLTYFQNEAQLEKSRLLSDRFSAERPKGSFSTLEIQRTEQGDSAMYLCASSLGLGTAYEQYFGPGTRLTVT.

This clonotype turned up a few times. The rearrangement links TRBV19 to TRBJ2-2; 8 bases line up with TRBD1. In germline, CDR1 is LNHDA, CDR2 SQIVND (reference sequence). Trimming cost V 3 bases and J 6 bases; bases outside gene matches: 3. The CDR3 has 14 residues. The DNA of the CDR3 is TGTGCCAGTAGTATCAGGGGGCTGGCCGGGGAGCTGTTTTTT. Its protein is CASSIRGLAGELFF.

At least ten counts were recorded for this clonotype. The chain is built from TRBV7-2 and TRBJ2-2; D remains unclear. CDR3 length equals 14 residues. Trimming removed 6 bases from V and 5 bases from J, with 13 bases in between. Germline-derived CDR1 and CDR2 are SGHTA and FQGNSA. This CDR3 is CASSSLRETGELFF. The DNA for the CDR3 is TGTGCCAGCAGTTCCCTCCGTGAAACCGGGGAGCTGTTTTTT.